Below, 20 T cell receptor beta chains from the same sample are listed, as sequenced in a study of radiation and T cells in renal cell carcinoma. The table came from immunoSEQ multiplex PCR; TCRdb's copy has only in-frame clones and leaves some out. The sample lists several thousand clones; about three fifths were seen once. Specified treatment: 15 Gy SBRT to primary tumor, nephrectomy 4 weeks later. This material consisted of tumor tissue, taken from a patient whose treatment included radiotherapy and nephrectomy. Source of these receptors: a man aged 55 to 70 with renal cell carcinoma.

The rearrangement uses TRBV7-9 and TRBJ1-1, with D unclear. Germline CDR1 SEHNR, CDR2 FQNEAQ (reference sequence). The CDR3 runs 17 residues. V was shortened by 1 base and J by 2 bases, with 17 bases between the two germline ends. The CDR3, as DNA: TGTGCCAGCAGCTTAGTTGGCTGGCGGCCTCCTAACACTGAAGCTTTCTTT. Translating it yields CASSLVGWRPPNTEAFF.

This rearrangement joins TRBV28 to TRBJ2-1, with TRBD2 identical over 14 bases. Trimming at V came to 9 bases and at J to 6 bases, leaving 4 bases not matched to a gene. CDR1 and CDR2 (germline): MDHEN, SYDVKM. The CDR3 runs 14 residues. The CDR3 loop reads CASVTSGRVNEQFF. As DNA, the CDR3 is TGTGCCAGTGTGACTAGCGGGAGGGTCAATGAGCAGTTCTTC.

This clone is large in the sample. This chain uses TRBV7-3 with TRBJ2-7, with TRBD2 matching over 7 bases. The CDR3 consists of 14 residues. Germline V gene data show CDR1 as SGHTA and CDR2 as FQGTGA. J gave up 4 bases and V 5 bases, and 8 bases lay outside the gene matches. DNA of the CDR3: TGTGCCAGCAGCCCCATGGGGGGGGAGTACGAGCAGTACTTC. It translates to CASSPMGGEYEQYF. The whole variable domain, filled in from reference TRBV7-3 and TRBJ2-7, reads GAGVSQTPSNKVTEKGKYVELRCDPISGHTALYWYRQSLGQGPEFLIYFQGTGAADDSGLPNDRFFAVRPEGSVSTLKIQRTERGDSAVYLCASSPMGGEYEQYFGPGTRLTVT.

The chain is built from TRBV5-1 and TRBJ2-1; D is unresolved. Between the trimmed V and J ends, which lost 1 base and 1 base, there was a span of 6 bases. The CDR3 is 14 amino acids. Germline CDR1 reads SGHRS; CDR2 reads YFSETQ. CDR3 in DNA: TGCGCCAGCAGCTTGCGGCAGTCCTACAATGAGCAGTTCTTC. Encoded protein: CASSLRQSYNEQFF.

Here the CDR3 DNA reads TGTGCCAGCAGCGTAGCACCCGTGGCGGGAGACGAGCAGTACTTC. This gives the protein CASSVAPVAGDEQYF. This rearrangement joins TRBV9 to TRBJ2-7; 7 bases agree with TRBD2. V shed 0 bases and J 5 bases; nucleotides not matched to a gene: 8. The CDR3 length is 15 residues. CDR1 SGDLS and CDR2 YYNGEE come from the germline V gene.

V is TRBV5-6 and J is TRBJ1-2, with a possible D match to TRBD1 (5 bases). Germline CDR1 reads SGHDT; CDR2 reads YYEEEE. The CDR3 runs to 12 residues. V was clipped by 4 bases and J by 3 bases, with 7 bases between them. The CDR3 loop reads CASSTTDYGYTF. CDR3 nucleotides: TGTGCCAGCAGCACGACAGACTATGGCTACACCTTC.

V is TRBV19 and J is TRBJ1-5, with a weak D call TRBD1 (6 bases). This CDR3 contains 15 residues. The V end was cut by 7 bases, the J end by 3 bases, with 16 bases between. CDR1 is LNHDA and CDR2 is SQIVND in the germline V gene (reference sequence). The CDR3 region is CASTSLRDTNQPQHF. Here the CDR3 DNA reads TGTGCCAGTACCTCCTTGAGGGACACCAATCAGCCCCAGCATTTT.

The rearrangement uses TRBV7-3 and TRBJ1-2; D possibly corresponds to TRBD1 (6 bases). The germline CDR1 and CDR2 sequences are SGHTA and FQGTGA. The CDR3 runs to 15 residues. V lost 5 bases and J 4 bases, leaving 17 bases between the germline ends. In DNA, the CDR3 is TGTGCCAGCAGCCCAGGGGTCCTCCGGGGCTATGGCTACACCTTC. This translates into CASSPGVLRGYGYTF. Complete variable domain (other parts from reference TRBV7-3 and TRBJ1-2): GAGVSQTPSNKVTEKGKYVELRCDPISGHTALYWYRQSLGQGPEFLIYFQGTGAADDSGLPNDRFFAVRPEGSVSTLKIQRTERGDSAVYLCASSPGVLRGYGYTFGSGTRLTVV.

The chain is built from TRBV7-6 and TRBJ2-6; TRBD2 might be the D (6 bases). Germline assignment: CDR1 SGHVS and CDR2 FNYEAQ. Trimming took 1 base from V and 2 from J, leaving 15 bases between them. The CDR3 is made up of 18 amino acids. The CDR3 DNA reads TGTGCCAGCAGCTTAGAGGCGGGGTTACCCGCTGGGGCCAACGTCCTGACTTTC. This translates into CASSLEAGLPAGANVLTF.

This chain joins TRBV9 and TRBJ2-3, with D perhaps matching TRBD1 or TRBD2 (6 bases each). Germline V gives CDR1 SGDLS, CDR2 YYNGEE. The CDR3 is 16 residues long. V was shortened by 4 bases and J by 2 bases, with 17 bases between the two germline ends. This CDR3 reads CASSPRGDTYTDTQYF. The CDR3 DNA follows: TGTGCCAGCAGCCCAAGGGGGGACACCTACACAGATACGCAGTATTTT.

As for this clone: The sample holds other DNA sequences that translate to the same CDR3. This rearrangement joins TRBV27 to TRBJ2-1; tentatively, D is TRBD1 (5 bases). Trimming left V 2 bases short and J 4 bases short, with 9 bases between. The germline gives CDR1 MNHEY, CDR2 SMNVEV (reference sequence). The CDR3 loop spans 14 amino acids. The CDR3 is CASSLGAGYNEQFF. As DNA, the CDR3 is TGTGCCAGCAGTTTAGGGGCAGGGTACAATGAGCAGTTCTTC.

This chain uses TRBV6-6 with TRBJ1-5; D not certain. Germline V gives CDR1 MNHNY, CDR2 SVGAGI (reference sequence). CDR3 length: 12 amino acids. Trimming stripped 6 bases from V and 3 bases from J, with 6 bases between. CDR3 region: CASRWNNQPQHF. CDR3 nucleotides: TGTGCCAGCAGATGGAACAATCAGCCCCAGCATTTT.

The chain recombines TRBV7-8 with TRBJ2-2; unclear D gene. The V end was cut by 1 base, the J end by 6 bases, with 9 bases between. The CDR3 runs 14 residues. Germline loops: CDR1 SGHVS, CDR2 FQNEAQ. As DNA, the CDR3 is TGTGCCAGCAGCTTAGGAATGGACGCCGGGGAGCTGTTTTTT. This encodes CASSLGMDAGELFF. Full variable domain (outside the CDR3, taken from reference TRBV7-8 and TRBJ2-2): GAGVSQSPRYKVAKRGQDVALRCDPISGHVSLFWYQQALGQGPEFLTYFQNEAQLDKSGLPSDRFFAERPEGSVSTLKIQRTQQEDSAVYLCASSLGMDAGELFFGEGSRLTVL.

The chain employs TRBV4-1 and TRBJ2-6, with TRBD2 matching over 7 bases. CDR1 is MGHRA, CDR2 YSYEKL, per germline. V lost 0 bases to trimming and J lost 2 bases; unmatched junction nucleotides: 10. CDR3 size: 19 residues. CDR3 nucleotide sequence: TGCGCCAGCAGCCAAGACTGGGAGGGGCTCCCGCCTGGGGCCAACGTCCTGACTTTC. Translating gives CASSQDWEGLPPGANVLTF.

CDR3 region: CASSFAGQGNYGYTF. CDR3 nucleotide sequence: TGTGCCAGCAGCTTTGCTGGACAGGGGAACTATGGCTACACCTTC. The genes are TRBV5-4 and TRBJ1-2, with 9 bases that match TRBD1. The germline V gene encodes CDR1 SGHNT and CDR2 YYREEE (reference sequence). The CDR3 runs to 15 residues. The ends lost 2 bases at V and 2 bases at J; junction bases unmatched: 4. Drawing the rest from reference TRBV5-4 and TRBJ1-2, the complete variable domain is ETGVTQSPTHLIKTRGQQVTLRCSSQSGHNTVSWYQQALGQGPQFIFQYYREEENGRGNFPPRFSGLQFPNYSSELNVNALELDDSALYLCASSFAGQGNYGYTFGSGTRLTVV.

J is TRBJ1-1 and V is TRBV6-5; the D is unclear. In germline, CDR1 is MNHEY, CDR2 SVGAGI. Trimming left V 4 bases short and J 2 bases short, with 8 bases between. This CDR3 has 13 amino acids. CDR3: CASSSELNTEAFF. The DNA of the CDR3 is TGTGCCAGCAGTTCGGAACTTAACACTGAAGCTTTCTTT.

The CDR3 reads CASSSFGGAYEQYF. DNA of the CDR3: TGTGCCAGCAGCTCTTTCGGGGGGGCCTACGAGCAGTACTTC. The gene calls are TRBV7-2 and TRBJ2-7; 8 bases fit TRBD2. V lost 4 bases and J lost 2; bases outside the gene matches: 4. This CDR3 has 14 amino acids. CDR1 is SGHTA, CDR2 FQGNSA, per germline.

This clone was counted a few times. This chain joins TRBV7-2 and TRBJ2-7; 12 positions match TRBD2. The ends lost 2 bases at V and 3 bases at J; junction bases unmatched: 8. This CDR3 has 17 residues. The germline gives CDR1 SGHTA, CDR2 FQGNSA. The CDR3 loop is CASSLWASGRAGYEQYF. CDR3 DNA sequence: TGTGCCAGCAGCTTATGGGCTAGCGGGAGGGCCGGCTACGAGCAGTACTTC.

The V call is TRBV6-4, the J call TRBJ1-1; D possibly corresponds to TRBD1 (6 bases). Trimming left V 4 bases short and J 5 bases short, with 11 bases between. Germline loops: CDR1 MRHNA, CDR2 SNTAGT. CDR3 size: 13 residues. Written as DNA, the CDR3 is TGTGCCAGCAGTGGAACAGGGAAAACTGAAGCTTTCTTT. Amino acid sequence: CASSGTGKTEAFF.

The chain has TRBV5-1 and TRBJ2-7; D tentatively fits TRBD1 or TRBD2 (5 bases each). Per germline, CDR1 SGHRS and CDR2 YFSETQ. V was trimmed by 3 bases and J by 3 bases, leaving 16 bases between them. CDR3 length: 15 residues. The CDR3: CASSWLGTPNYEQYF. The DNA of the CDR3 is TGCGCCAGCAGCTGGCTTGGGACCCCCAACTACGAGCAGTACTTC.